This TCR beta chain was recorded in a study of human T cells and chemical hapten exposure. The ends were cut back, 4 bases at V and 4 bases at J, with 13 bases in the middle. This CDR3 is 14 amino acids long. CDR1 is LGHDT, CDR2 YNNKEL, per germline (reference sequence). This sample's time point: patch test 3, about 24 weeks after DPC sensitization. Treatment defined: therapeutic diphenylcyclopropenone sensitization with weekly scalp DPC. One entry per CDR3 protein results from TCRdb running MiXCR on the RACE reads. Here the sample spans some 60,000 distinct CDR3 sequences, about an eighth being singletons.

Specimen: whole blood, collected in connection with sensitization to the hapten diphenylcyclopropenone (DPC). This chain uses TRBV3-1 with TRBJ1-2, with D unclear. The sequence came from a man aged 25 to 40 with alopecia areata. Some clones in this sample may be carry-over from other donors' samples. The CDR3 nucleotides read TGTGCCAGCAGCCCGCACATGGGGAGCTATGGCTACACCTTC. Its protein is CASSPHMGSYGYTF.